The rows below give T cell receptor beta chains drawn from one sample of a study of blood T cell repertoires in COVID-19. Clones were sequenced by immunoSEQ multiplex PCR, and TCRdb holds only the in-frame ones, with some missing. The sample contains 200,000 to 250,000 clones, 88% of which appear only once. Sequenced sample: peripheral blood. These receptors were obtained from a woman aged 55-69 years with acute or convalescent COVID-19. The CDR3 runs from the conserved cysteine through the conserved F or W. Fields, in order: V gene, D gene, J gene, clone size, CDR3 protein, CDR3 DNA. D genes are given only for firm matches. Some rows have no size entry. The others give once, few or many, or a class for an expanded clone.

TRBV4-1	TRBD2	TRBJ2-7	-	CASSQETSGGRKQYF	TGCGCCAGCAGCCAAGAAACTAGCGGGGGGCGAAAGCAGTACTTC
TRBV20-1	TRBD1	TRBJ1-1	once	CSAGDRQAFF	TGCAGTGCTGGGGACAGGCAAGCTTTCTTT
TRBV30	-	TRBJ2-2	once	CAWTPTRYTGELFF	TGTGCCTGGACTCCCACACGTTACACCGGGGAGCTGTTTTTT
TRBV27	-	TRBJ2-7	-	CASSPFPGDYEQYF	TGTGCCAGCAGCCCTTTTCCAGGGGACTACGAGCAGTACTTC
TRBV6-5	-	TRBJ1-5	once	CASSDRSNQPQHF	TGTGCCAGCAGCGACAGGTCCAATCAGCCCCAGCATTTT
TRBV7-2	-	TRBJ2-5	-	CASSLDTVGGATQETQYF	TGTGCCAGCAGCTTAGATACTGTAGGCGGGGCAACCCAAGAGACCCAGTACTTC
TRBV19	-	TRBJ1-2	-	CASSIGHGNSANYGYTF	TGTGCCAGTAGTATAGGACACGGGAACTCTGCTAACTATGGCTACACCTTC
TRBV6-4	-	TRBJ1-6	-	CASSDSRANNSPLHF	TGTGCCAGCAGTGACTCGAGGGCCAACAATTCACCCCTCCACTTT
TRBV28	TRBD1	TRBJ1-5	-	CASRGTGLGGQPQHF	TGTGCCAGCAGGGGGACAGGGCTTGGGGGTCAGCCCCAGCATTTT
TRBV6-1	-	TRBJ1-5	-	CASSEEFLYSNQPQHF	TGTGCCAGCAGTGAAGAGTTTCTATATAGCAATCAGCCCCAGCATTTT
TRBV30	TRBD2	TRBJ2-1	-	CAWRRSGRKNEQFF	TGTGCCTGGAGAAGAAGCGGGAGGAAAAATGAGCAGTTCTTC
TRBV6-5	-	TRBJ1-1	-	CASSYEDTSTRAFF	TGTGCCAGCAGTTATGAAGACACCTCAACTAGAGCTTTCTTT
TRBV14	-	TRBJ2-3	-	CASSLRDSSFTDTQYF	TGTGCCAGCAGCCTTCGGGACTCAAGTTTCACAGATACGCAGTATTTT
TRBV28	TRBD1	TRBJ1-2	-	CASIGSGTGGSGYTF	TGTGCCAGCATTGGGTCAGGCACAGGGGGCTCTGGCTACACCTTC
TRBV7-9	-	TRBJ1-3	-	CASSLAKPGNTIYF	TGTGCCAGCAGCTTAGCCAAGCCTGGAAACACCATATATTTT